Given below is one T cell receptor beta chain in context. The time point denotes: pretreatment peripheral blood. The CDR3 contains 16 residues. CDR1 and CDR2 (germline): MNHNY, SVGAGI (reference sequence). Trimming removed 5 bases at V and 3 bases at J, with 19 bases between. This sample was taken from a study of PD-L1 blockade in urothelial cancer. Study background: Males with bladder-origin urothelial cancer constituted about 90% of the 29 patients.

Produced via immunoSEQ multiplex PCR; TCRdb's table is partial and in-frame only. The sample includes roughly 120,000 clones, around 85% seen only once; the top ten take roughly 3.2%. This sequence originates from a man aged 50-59 years with urothelial cancer. Sequencing used PBMCs, obtained around atezolizumab (anti-PD-L1) treatment. The rearrangement uses TRBV6-6 and TRBJ1-2; possibly TRBD1 for D (6 bases). The CDR3 coding sequence is TGTGCCAGCAGTCGAACCCGGGACATTGACGACTATGGCTACACCTTC. Amino acids: CASSRTRDIDDYGYTF.